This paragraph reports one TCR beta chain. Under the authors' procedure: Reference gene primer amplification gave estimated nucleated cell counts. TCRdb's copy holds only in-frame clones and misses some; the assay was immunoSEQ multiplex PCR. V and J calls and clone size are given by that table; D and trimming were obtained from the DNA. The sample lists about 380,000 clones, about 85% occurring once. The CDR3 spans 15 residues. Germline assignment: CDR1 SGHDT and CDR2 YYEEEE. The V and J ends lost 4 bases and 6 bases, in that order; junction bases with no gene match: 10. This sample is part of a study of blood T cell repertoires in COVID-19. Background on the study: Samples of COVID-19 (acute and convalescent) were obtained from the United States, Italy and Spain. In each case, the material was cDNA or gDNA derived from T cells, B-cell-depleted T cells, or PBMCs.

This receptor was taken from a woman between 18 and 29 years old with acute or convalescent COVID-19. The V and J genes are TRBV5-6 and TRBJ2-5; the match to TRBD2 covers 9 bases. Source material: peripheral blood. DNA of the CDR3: TGTGCCAGCAGCAAAGCGGGAGGCCTCCCCAAGACCCAGTACTTC. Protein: CASSKAGGLPKTQYF.